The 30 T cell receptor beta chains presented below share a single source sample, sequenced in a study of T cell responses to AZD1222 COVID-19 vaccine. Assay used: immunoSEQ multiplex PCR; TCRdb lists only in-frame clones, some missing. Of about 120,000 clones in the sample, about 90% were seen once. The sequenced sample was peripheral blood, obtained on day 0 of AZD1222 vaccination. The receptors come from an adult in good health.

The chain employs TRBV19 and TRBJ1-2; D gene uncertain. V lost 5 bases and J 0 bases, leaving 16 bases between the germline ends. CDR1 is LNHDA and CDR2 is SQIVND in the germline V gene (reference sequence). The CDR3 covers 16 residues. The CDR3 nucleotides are TGTGCCAGTAGTGATCGGTTACAACGAGCTAACTATGGCTACACCTTC. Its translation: CASSDRLQRANYGYTF.

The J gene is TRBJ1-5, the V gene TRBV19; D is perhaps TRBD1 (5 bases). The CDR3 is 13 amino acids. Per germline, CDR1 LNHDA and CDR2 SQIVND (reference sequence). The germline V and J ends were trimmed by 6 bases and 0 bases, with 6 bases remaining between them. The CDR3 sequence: CASSRDSNQPQHF. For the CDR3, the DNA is TGTGCCAGTAGCAGGGATAGCAATCAGCCCCAGCATTTT.

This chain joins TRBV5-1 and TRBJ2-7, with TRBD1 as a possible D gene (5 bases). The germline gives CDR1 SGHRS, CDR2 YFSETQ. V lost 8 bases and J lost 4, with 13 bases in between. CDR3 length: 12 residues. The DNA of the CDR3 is TGCGCCAGTTCGACAGAGAGATACGAGCAGTACTTC. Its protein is CASSTERYEQYF.

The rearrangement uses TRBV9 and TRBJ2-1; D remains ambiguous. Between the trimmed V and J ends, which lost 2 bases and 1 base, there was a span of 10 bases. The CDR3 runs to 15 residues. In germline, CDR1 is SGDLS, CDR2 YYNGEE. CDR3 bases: TGTGCCAGCAGCGTTGAGTTTATTTCCTACAATGAGCAGTTCTTC. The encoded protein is CASSVEFISYNEQFF.

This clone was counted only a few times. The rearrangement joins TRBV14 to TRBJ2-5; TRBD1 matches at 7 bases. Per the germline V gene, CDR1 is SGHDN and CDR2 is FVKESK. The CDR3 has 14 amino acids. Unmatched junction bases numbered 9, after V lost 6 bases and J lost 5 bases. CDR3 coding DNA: TGTGCCAGCAGATTAAACAGGGGATCGGAGACCCAGTACTTC. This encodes CASRLNRGSETQYF. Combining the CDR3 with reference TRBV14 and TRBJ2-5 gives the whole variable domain EAGVTQFPSHSVIEKGQTVTLRCDPISGHDNLYWYRRVMGKEIKFLLHFVKESKQDESGMPNNRFLAERTGGTYSTLKVQPAELEDSGVYFCASRLNRGSETQYFGPGTRLLVL.

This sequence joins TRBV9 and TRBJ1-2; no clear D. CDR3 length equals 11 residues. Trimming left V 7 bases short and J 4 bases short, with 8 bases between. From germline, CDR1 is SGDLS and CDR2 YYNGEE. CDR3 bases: TGTGCCAGCCGCTCTCGCTATGGCTACACCTTC. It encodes CASRSRYGYTF.

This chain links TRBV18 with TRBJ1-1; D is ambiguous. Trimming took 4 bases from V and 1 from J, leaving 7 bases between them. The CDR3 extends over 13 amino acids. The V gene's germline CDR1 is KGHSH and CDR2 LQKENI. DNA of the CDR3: TGTGCCAGCTCACGGTCCGGGAACACTGAAGCTTTCTTT. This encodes CASSRSGNTEAFF.

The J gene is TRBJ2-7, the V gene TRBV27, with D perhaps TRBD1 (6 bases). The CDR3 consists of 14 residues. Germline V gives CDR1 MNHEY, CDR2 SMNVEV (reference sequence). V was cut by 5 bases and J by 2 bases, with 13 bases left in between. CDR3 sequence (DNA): TGTGCCAGCAGTATAGACAGGACTGCCTACGAGCAGTACTTC. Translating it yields CASSIDRTAYEQYF.

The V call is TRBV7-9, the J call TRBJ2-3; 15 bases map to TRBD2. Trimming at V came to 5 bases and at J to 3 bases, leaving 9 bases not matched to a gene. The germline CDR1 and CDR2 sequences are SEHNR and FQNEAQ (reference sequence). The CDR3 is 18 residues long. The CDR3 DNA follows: TGTGCCAGCAGCCCGGGACTAGCGGGAGGAGTGGGGACAGATACGCAGTATTTT. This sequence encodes CASSPGLAGGVGTDTQYF.

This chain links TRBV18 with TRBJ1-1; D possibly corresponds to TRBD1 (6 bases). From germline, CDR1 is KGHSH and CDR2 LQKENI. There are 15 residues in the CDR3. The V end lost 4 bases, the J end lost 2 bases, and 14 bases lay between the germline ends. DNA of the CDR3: TGTGCCAGCTCACGATACAGGGAAACCAACACTGAAGCTTTCTTT. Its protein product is CASSRYRETNTEAFF. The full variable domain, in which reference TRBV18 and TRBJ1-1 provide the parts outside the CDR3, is NAGVMQNPRHLVRRRGQEARLRCSPMKGHSHVYWYRQLPEEGLKFMVYLQKENIIDESGMPKERFSAEFPKEGPSILRIQQVVRGDSAAYFCASSRYRETNTEAFFGQGTRLTVV.

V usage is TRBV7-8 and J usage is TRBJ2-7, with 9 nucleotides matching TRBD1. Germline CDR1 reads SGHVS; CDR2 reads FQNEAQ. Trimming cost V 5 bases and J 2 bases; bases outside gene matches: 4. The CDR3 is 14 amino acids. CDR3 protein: CASSPRTGAYEQYF. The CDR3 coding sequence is TGTGCCAGCAGCCCTAGGACAGGGGCCTACGAGCAGTACTTC.

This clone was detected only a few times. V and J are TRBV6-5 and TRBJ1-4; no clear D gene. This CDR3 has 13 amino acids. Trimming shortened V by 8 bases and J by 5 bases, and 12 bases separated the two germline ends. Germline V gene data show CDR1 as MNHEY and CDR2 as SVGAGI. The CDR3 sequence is CASRQHGNEKLFF. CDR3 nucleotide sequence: TGTGCCAGCCGACAACATGGGAATGAAAAACTGTTTTTT.

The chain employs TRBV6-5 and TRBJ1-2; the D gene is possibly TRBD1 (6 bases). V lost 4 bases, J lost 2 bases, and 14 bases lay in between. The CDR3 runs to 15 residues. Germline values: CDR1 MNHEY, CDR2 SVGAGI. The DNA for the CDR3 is TGTGCCAGCAGTTCCCGGACAGCGGAAAACTATGGCTACACCTTC. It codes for CASSSRTAENYGYTF.

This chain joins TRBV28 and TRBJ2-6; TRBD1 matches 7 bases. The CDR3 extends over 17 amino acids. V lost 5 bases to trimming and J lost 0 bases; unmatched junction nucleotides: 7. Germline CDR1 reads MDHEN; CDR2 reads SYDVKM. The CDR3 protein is CASSQYAGGSGANVLTF. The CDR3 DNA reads TGTGCCAGCAGTCAATACGCAGGGGGCTCTGGGGCCAACGTCCTGACTTTC.

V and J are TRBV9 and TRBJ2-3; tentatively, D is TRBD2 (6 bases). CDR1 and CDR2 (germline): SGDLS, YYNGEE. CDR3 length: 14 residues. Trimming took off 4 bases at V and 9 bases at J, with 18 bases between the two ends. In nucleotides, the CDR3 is TGTGCCAGCAGCCCAATGGACCTCCGGGAGACGCAGTATTTT. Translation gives CASSPMDLRETQYF.

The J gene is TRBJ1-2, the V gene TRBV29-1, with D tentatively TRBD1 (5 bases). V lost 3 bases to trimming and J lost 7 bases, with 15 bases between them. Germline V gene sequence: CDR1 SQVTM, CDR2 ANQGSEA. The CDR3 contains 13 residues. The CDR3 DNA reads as TGCAGCGTTGAGGAGCGGGGCGCCGGTGGCTACACCTTC. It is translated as CSVEERGAGGYTF. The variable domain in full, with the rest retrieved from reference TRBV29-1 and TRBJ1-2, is SAVISQKPSRDICQRGTSLTIQCQVDSQVTMMFWYRQQPGQSLTLIATANQGSEATYESGFVIDKFPISRPNLTFSTLTVSNMSPEDSSIYLCSVEERGAGGYTFGSGTRLTVV.

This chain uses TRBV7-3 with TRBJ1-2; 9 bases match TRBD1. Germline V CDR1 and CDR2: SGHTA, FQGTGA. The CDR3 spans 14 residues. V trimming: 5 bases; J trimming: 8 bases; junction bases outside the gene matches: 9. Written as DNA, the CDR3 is TGTGCCAGCAGCCCGAACACAGGGGGCGCGGGCTACACCTTC. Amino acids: CASSPNTGGAGYTF. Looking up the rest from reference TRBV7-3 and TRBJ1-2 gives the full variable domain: GAGVSQTPSNKVTEKGKYVELRCDPISGHTALYWYRQSLGQGPEFLIYFQGTGAADDSGLPNDRFFAVRPEGSVSTLKIQRTERGDSAVYLCASSPNTGGAGYTFGSGTRLTVV.

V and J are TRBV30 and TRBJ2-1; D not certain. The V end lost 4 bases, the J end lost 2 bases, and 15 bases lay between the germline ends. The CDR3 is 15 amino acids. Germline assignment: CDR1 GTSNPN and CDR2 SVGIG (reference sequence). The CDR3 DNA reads TGTGCCTGGAACCCGCCGCCGTCTACCTACAATGAGCAGTTCTTC. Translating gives CAWNPPPSTYNEQFF.

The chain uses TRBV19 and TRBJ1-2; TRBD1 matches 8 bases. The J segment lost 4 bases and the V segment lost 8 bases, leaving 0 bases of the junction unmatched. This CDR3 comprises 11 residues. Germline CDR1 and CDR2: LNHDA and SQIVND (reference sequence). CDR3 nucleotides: TGTGCCAGTGACAGGGGCTATGGCTACACCTTC. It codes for CASDRGYGYTF. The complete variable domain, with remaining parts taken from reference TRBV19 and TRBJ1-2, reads DGGITQSPKYLFRKEGQNVTLSCEQNLNHDAMYWYRQDPGQGLRLIYYSQIVNDFQKGDIAEGYSVSREKKESFPLTVTSAQKNPTAFYLCASDRGYGYTFGSGTRLTVV.

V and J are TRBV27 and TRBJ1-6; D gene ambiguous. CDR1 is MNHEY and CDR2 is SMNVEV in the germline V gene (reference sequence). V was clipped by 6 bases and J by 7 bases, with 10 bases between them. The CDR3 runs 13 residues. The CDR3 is CASSPLANSPLHF. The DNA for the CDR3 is TGTGCCAGCAGCCCCCTGGCCAATTCACCCCTCCACTTT.

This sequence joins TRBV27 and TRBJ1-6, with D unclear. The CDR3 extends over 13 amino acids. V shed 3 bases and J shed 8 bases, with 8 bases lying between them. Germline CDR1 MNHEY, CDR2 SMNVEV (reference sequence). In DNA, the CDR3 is TGTGCCAGCAGTTTTGGGAGGGATTCACCCCTCCACTTT. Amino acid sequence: CASSFGRDSPLHF.

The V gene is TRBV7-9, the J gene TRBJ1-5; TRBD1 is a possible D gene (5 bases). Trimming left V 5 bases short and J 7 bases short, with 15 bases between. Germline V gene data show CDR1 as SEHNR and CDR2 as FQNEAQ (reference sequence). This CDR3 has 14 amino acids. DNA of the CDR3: TGTGCCAGCAGCCCAATCCAGGGAGAACAGCCCCAGCATTTT. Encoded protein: CASSPIQGEQPQHF.

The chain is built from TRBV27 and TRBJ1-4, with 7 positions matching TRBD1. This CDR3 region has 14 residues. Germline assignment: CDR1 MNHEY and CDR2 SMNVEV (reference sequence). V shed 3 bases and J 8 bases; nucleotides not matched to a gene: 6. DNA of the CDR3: TGTGCCAGCAGTTTTAACAGGGGAGGAGAAAAACTGTTTTTT. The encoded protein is CASSFNRGGEKLFF.

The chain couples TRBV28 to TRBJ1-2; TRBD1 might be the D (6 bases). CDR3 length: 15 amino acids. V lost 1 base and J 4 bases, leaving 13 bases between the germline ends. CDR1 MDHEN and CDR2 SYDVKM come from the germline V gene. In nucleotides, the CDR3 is TGTGCCAGCAGTTTATTGGGGGCGCAGATCTATGGCTACACCTTC. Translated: CASSLLGAQIYGYTF.

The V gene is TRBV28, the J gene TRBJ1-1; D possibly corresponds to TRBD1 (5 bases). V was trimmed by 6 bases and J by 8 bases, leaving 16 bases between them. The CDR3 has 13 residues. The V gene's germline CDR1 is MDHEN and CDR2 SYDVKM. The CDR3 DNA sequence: TGTGCCAGCAGCGGGAGGTCAGGGCTAGAAGCTTTCTTT. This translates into CASSGRSGLEAFF.

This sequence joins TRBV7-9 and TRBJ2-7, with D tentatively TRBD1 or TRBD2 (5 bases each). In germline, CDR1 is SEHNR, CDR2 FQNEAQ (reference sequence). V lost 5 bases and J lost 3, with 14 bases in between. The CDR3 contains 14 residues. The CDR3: CASSERDGNYEQYF. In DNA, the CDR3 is TGTGCCAGCAGCGAAAGGGACGGGAACTACGAGCAGTACTTC.

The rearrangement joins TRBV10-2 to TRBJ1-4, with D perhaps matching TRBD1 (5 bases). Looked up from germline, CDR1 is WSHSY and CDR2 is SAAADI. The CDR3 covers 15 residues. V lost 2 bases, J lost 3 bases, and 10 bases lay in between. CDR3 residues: CASSEVGASNEKLFF. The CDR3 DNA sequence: TGCGCCAGCAGTGAGGTCGGGGCCTCTAATGAAAAACTGTTTTTT.

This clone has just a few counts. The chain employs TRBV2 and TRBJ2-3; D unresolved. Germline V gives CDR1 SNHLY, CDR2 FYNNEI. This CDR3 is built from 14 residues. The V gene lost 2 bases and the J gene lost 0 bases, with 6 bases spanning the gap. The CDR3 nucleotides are TGTGCCAGCAGTGAAATATCTAGCACAGATACGCAGTATTTT. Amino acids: CASSEISSTDTQYF. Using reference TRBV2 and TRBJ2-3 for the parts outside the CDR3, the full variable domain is EPEVTQTPSHQVTQMGQEVILRCVPISNHLYFYWYRQILGQKVEFLVSFYNNEISEKSEIFDDQFSVERPDGSNFTLKIRSTKLEDSAMYFCASSEISSTDTQYFGPGTRLTVL.

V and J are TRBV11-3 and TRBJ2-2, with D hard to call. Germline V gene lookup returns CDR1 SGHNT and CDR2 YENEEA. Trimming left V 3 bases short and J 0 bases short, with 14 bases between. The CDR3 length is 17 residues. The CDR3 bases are TGTGCCAGCAGCTTCAGTTACAGAGACTCGAACACCGGGGAGCTGTTTTTT. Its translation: CASSFSYRDSNTGELFF.

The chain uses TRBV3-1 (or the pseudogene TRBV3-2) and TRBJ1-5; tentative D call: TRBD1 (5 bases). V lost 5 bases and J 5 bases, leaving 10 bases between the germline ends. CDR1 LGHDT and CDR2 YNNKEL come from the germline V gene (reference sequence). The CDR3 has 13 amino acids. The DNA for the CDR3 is TGTGCCAGCAGCTGGGACGTTGATCAGCCCCAGCATTTT. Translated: CASSWDVDQPQHF.